The 30 T cell receptor beta chains below come from one sample, sequenced in a study of blood T cell repertoires in COVID-19. Generated by immunoSEQ multiplex PCR, the TCRdb table keeps only in-frame clones and is missing some. Among about 150,000 clones, approximately 84% were seen once, and the ten largest hold under 13%. Sequencing was done on a sample of peripheral blood. The receptors derive from a man aged 70-80 years with active or convalescent COVID-19.

The chain joins TRBV18 to TRBJ1-2; D is possibly TRBD1 (5 bases). CDR3 length: 13 residues. V lost 2 bases and J lost 7, with 11 bases in between. Germline CDR1 reads KGHSH; CDR2 reads LQKENI. The CDR3 nucleotides read TGTGCCAGCTCACCAGAGGGGAGGAGTGGCTACACCTTC. Translated: CASSPEGRSGYTF. Drawing the rest from reference TRBV18 and TRBJ1-2, the complete variable domain is NAGVMQNPRHLVRRRGQEARLRCSPMKGHSHVYWYRQLPEEGLKFMVYLQKENIIDESGMPKERFSAEFPKEGPSILRIQQVVRGDSAAYFCASSPEGRSGYTFGSGTRLTVV.

The genes are TRBV27 and TRBJ2-3; TRBD1 aligns across 10 bases. J gave up 3 bases and V 6 bases, and 9 bases lay outside the gene matches. The length of the CDR3 is 16 residues. Germline V lookup: CDR1 MNHEY, CDR2 SMNVEV (reference sequence). The CDR3 sequence: CASSYPRDRGTDTQYF. CDR3 DNA sequence: TGTGCCAGCAGCTATCCCCGGGACAGGGGAACAGATACGCAGTATTTT.

The chain uses TRBV19 and TRBJ2-3; the match to TRBD2 covers 7 bases. The CDR3 spans 15 residues. Germline CDR1 and CDR2: LNHDA and SQIVND (reference sequence). The V segment lost 6 bases and the J segment 5 bases; nucleotides outside the gene matches: 11. CDR3 sequence: CASRTTGGSVDTQYF. CDR3 nucleotide sequence: TGTGCCAGTAGGACGACGGGCGGGAGTGTAGATACGCAGTATTTT.

The V call is TRBV18, the J call TRBJ2-7, with D tentatively TRBD2 (5 bases). The germline CDR1 and CDR2 sequences are KGHSH and LQKENI. The CDR3 has 14 amino acids. V shed 2 bases and J shed 0 bases, with 8 bases lying between them. CDR3 DNA sequence: TGTGCCAGCTCACCAACGGGAACCTCCTACGAGCAGTACTTC. Translation gives CASSPTGTSYEQYF.

The J gene is TRBJ1-2, the V gene TRBV5-1; perhaps TRBD1 as D (5 bases). Germline V gene sequence: CDR1 SGHRS, CDR2 YFSETQ. This CDR3 contains 12 residues. Trimming stripped 3 bases from V and 8 bases from J, with 11 bases between. The CDR3 loop reads CASSSPRGGYTF. The CDR3 nucleotides are TGCGCCAGCAGCTCGCCTCGGGGGGGCTACACCTTC.

This clone was seen a single time. The chain has TRBV24-1 and TRBJ2-1; possible D gene TRBD2, 5 bases. The CDR3 consists of 15 residues. V shed 6 bases and J shed 8 bases, with 19 bases lying between them. Germline assignment: CDR1 KGHDR and CDR2 SFDVKD. CDR3 nucleotide sequence: TGTGCCACCAGTTGGGGTTCGGCGGGCTCTGATGAGCAGTTCTTC. Protein product: CATSWGSAGSDEQFF.

The genes are TRBV29-1 and TRBJ2-4, with 8 nucleotides matching TRBD2. There are 18 residues in the CDR3. Germline lookup yields CDR1 SQVTM and CDR2 ANQGSEA. The ends lost 7 bases at V and 0 bases at J; junction bases unmatched: 17. The CDR3 sequence is CSARTSRLNLLAKNIQYF. The CDR3 DNA follows: TGCAGCGCCCGGACTAGCCGACTTAACTTACTAGCCAAAAACATTCAGTACTTC.

The chain is built from TRBV4-3 and TRBJ1-2; 7 bases line up with TRBD1. Germline CDR1 and CDR2: LGHNA and YSLEER. V was pared by 4 bases and J by 0 bases, with 5 bases of the junction left unmatched. This CDR3 is 15 amino acids long. In nucleotides, the CDR3 is TGCGCCAGCAGCCTAGACAGGGTGTCTAACTATGGCTACACCTTC. Its protein is CASSLDRVSNYGYTF.

V is TRBV3-1 (or the pseudogene TRBV3-2) and J is TRBJ2-7; 7 bases fit TRBD1. Germline values: CDR1 LGHDT, CDR2 YNNKEL (reference sequence). This CDR3 is 13 amino acids long. With V trimmed by 4 bases and J by 5 bases, 5 bases remained unmatched. The CDR3 protein is CASSPPGQNEQYF. The CDR3 DNA sequence: TGTGCCAGCAGCCCTCCGGGACAGAACGAGCAGTACTTC.

The rearrangement uses TRBV7-2 and TRBJ2-7; D gene ambiguous. Germline CDR1 reads SGHTA; CDR2 reads FQGNSA. The ends were cut back, 3 bases at V and 0 bases at J, with 12 bases in the middle. This CDR3 is built from 15 residues. The CDR3 nucleotides are TGTGCCAGCAGCTTGGTCGGCCAGGTCTCCTACGAGCAGTACTTC. Its protein product is CASSLVGQVSYEQYF.

This clone was counted a few times. The chain combines TRBV30 with TRBJ1-3; the match to TRBD1 covers 9 bases. Germline CDR1 GTSNPN, CDR2 SVGIG (reference sequence). The CDR3 has 14 amino acids. Trimming at V came to 1 base and at J to 6 bases, leaving 4 bases not matched to a gene. The CDR3, as DNA: TGTGCCTGGAGTGCGGGACAGGGTGCAAACACCATATATTTT. It codes for CAWSAGQGANTIYF.

CDR3 loop: CASSPAGPDSPLHF. DNA of the CDR3: TGTGCCAGCAGCCCCGCCGGTCCTGATTCACCCCTCCACTTT. The chain uses TRBV7-2 and TRBJ1-6, with unresolved D. The germline gives CDR1 SGHTA, CDR2 FQGNSA. The CDR3 spans 14 residues. V was shortened by 5 bases and J by 8 bases, with 13 bases between the two germline ends.

The chain combines TRBV25-1 with TRBJ2-1; a weak D match, TRBD1 (6 bases). Trimming stripped 6 bases from V and 4 bases from J, with 13 bases between. The germline CDR1 and CDR2 sequences are MGHDK and SYGVNS. The CDR3 spans 14 residues. Written as DNA, the CDR3 is TGTGCCAGCAGCCCCCTGCAGGGGTACAATGAGCAGTTCTTC. This encodes CASSPLQGYNEQFF. Full variable domain (rest looked up from reference TRBV25-1 and TRBJ2-1): EADIYQTPRYLVIGTGKKITLECSQTMGHDKMYWYQQDPGMELHLIHYSYGVNSTEKGDLSSESTVSRIRTEHFPLTLESARPSHTSQYLCASSPLQGYNEQFFGPGTRLTVL.

This chain links TRBV6-2 or TRBV6-3 with TRBJ1-2, with a tentative D call TRBD1 (5 bases). V was shortened by 2 bases and J by 6 bases, with 10 bases between the two germline ends. CDR3 length equals 13 residues. Germline V CDR1 and CDR2: MNHEY, SVGEGT. The CDR3 protein is CASSYRQINGYTF. DNA of the CDR3: TGTGCCAGCAGTTACCGACAGATCAATGGCTACACCTTC.

The chain joins TRBV7-9 to TRBJ2-3; D call uncertain. Trimming cost V 5 bases and J 1 base, with 7 bases left between them. The germline V gene encodes CDR1 SEHNR and CDR2 FQNEAQ (reference sequence). The CDR3 length is 13 residues. CDR3 in amino acids: CASSPPGTDTQYF. In DNA form, the CDR3 reads TGTGCCAGCAGCCCCCCCGGCACAGATACGCAGTATTTT.

V is TRBV30 and J is TRBJ2-7; 7 bases match TRBD1. Germline V lookup: CDR1 GTSNPN, CDR2 SVGIG (reference sequence). This CDR3 has 17 residues. The junction had 11 bases not matched to a gene; V was cut back by 0 bases and J by 0 bases. This CDR3 is CAWSVPWGQRSSYEQYF. The CDR3 DNA reads TGTGCCTGGAGTGTACCCTGGGGACAGCGGAGCTCCTACGAGCAGTACTTC.

The V gene is TRBV2, the J gene TRBJ1-1; 10 bases are a match to TRBD1. From germline, CDR1 is SNHLY and CDR2 FYNNEI. The CDR3 runs to 14 residues. The V and J ends lost 5 bases and 4 bases, in that order; junction bases with no gene match: 4. The CDR3 DNA is TGTGCCAGCAGTACGCGGACAGGGGGCACTGAAGCTTTCTTT. Translated, it gives CASSTRTGGTEAFF.

The chain links TRBV23-1 to TRBJ1-5; D is possibly TRBD1 (6 bases). TRBV23-1 is given ORF status, its function remaining uncertain. The CDR3 contains 13 residues. The germline V and J ends were trimmed by 6 bases and 5 bases, with 11 bases remaining between them. Here the CDR3 reads CASRSKGDQPQHF. CDR3 in DNA: TGCGCCAGCAGGAGTAAGGGGGATCAGCCCCAGCATTTT.

The chain links TRBV28 to TRBJ1-5, with 8 bases fitting TRBD1. The germline gives CDR1 MDHEN, CDR2 SYDVKM. V trimming: 1 base; J trimming: 5 bases; junction bases outside the gene matches: 7. This CDR3 is built from 16 residues. The CDR3 protein is CASSLSPRTGHQPQHF. Written as DNA, the CDR3 is TGTGCCAGCAGTTTATCGCCAAGGACAGGGCATCAGCCCCAGCATTTT.

This clone came up once. The chain has TRBV5-1 and TRBJ1-1; D may be TRBD1 (6 bases). The V and J ends lost 3 bases and 1 base respectively, with 10 bases between them. CDR3 size: 14 residues. Germline CDR1 is SGHRS and CDR2 is YFSETQ. In nucleotides, the CDR3 is TGCGCCAGCAGCTCGCAGGGGCAGAACACTGAAGCTTTCTTT. It encodes CASSSQGQNTEAFF.

The rearrangement links TRBV10-2 to TRBJ2-1, with a weak D call TRBD1 (5 bases). V was clipped by 5 bases and J by 4 bases, with 9 bases between them. Germline-derived CDR1 and CDR2 are WSHSY and SAAADI. The CDR3 spans 13 residues. In nucleotides, the CDR3 is TGCGCCAGCAGTTCCAGACAGTACAATGAGCAGTTCTTC. Protein sequence: CASSSRQYNEQFF.

The chain employs TRBV9 and TRBJ1-2; TRBD1 matches at 7 bases. V trimming: 4 bases; J trimming: 6 bases; junction bases outside the gene matches: 6. The CDR3 totals 13 residues. Germline V CDR1 and CDR2: SGDLS, YYNGEE. The chain's CDR3 is CASSSRQGDGYTF. As DNA, the CDR3 is TGTGCCAGCAGCTCCCGACAGGGTGATGGCTACACCTTC.

This clone was observed a single time. The rearrangement links TRBV5-1 to TRBJ1-6; maybe TRBD1 (6 bases). Trimming cost V 4 bases and J 7 bases, with 12 bases left between them. Germline V lookup: CDR1 SGHRS, CDR2 YFSETQ. The CDR3 loop spans 14 amino acids. The DNA for the CDR3 is TGCGCCAGCAGCGCCGGACAGACCAATTCACCCCTCCACTTT. It codes for CASSAGQTNSPLHF.

This chain uses TRBV7-6 with TRBJ2-2; the D gene is possibly TRBD2 (7 bases). CDR3 length: 17 amino acids. CDR1 and CDR2 (germline): SGHVS, FNYEAQ. Trimming left V 3 bases short and J 5 bases short, with 19 bases between. CDR3 sequence reads: CASSLGGAAIKTGELFF. The CDR3 region has the DNA TGTGCCAGCAGCTTGGGGGGGGCCGCCATCAAGACCGGGGAGCTGTTTTTT.

This chain connects TRBV3-1 (or the pseudogene TRBV3-2) to TRBJ1-2; D possibly corresponds to TRBD1 (5 bases). The CDR3 sequence is 16 residues long. The V gene's germline CDR1 is LGHDT and CDR2 YNNKEL (reference sequence). V lost 0 bases to trimming and J lost 8 bases, with 19 bases between them. The CDR3 sequence: CASSQDWQGPGGGYTF. CDR3 nucleotide sequence: TGTGCCAGCAGCCAAGATTGGCAGGGCCCTGGTGGAGGCTACACCTTC.

The V call is TRBV7-2, the J call TRBJ1-5; 7 bases map to TRBD1. The junction had 11 bases not matched to a gene; V was cut back by 5 bases and J by 10 bases. This CDR3 has 14 residues. CDR1 SGHTA and CDR2 FQGNSA come from the germline V gene. The CDR3 reads CASSPARGLYPQHF. In DNA, the CDR3 is TGTGCCAGCAGCCCGGCGAGGGGGCTATACCCCCAGCATTTT.

The chain links TRBV9 to TRBJ1-6; TRBD1 matches 7 bases. This CDR3 region has 15 residues. The germline gives CDR1 SGDLS, CDR2 YYNGEE. J was trimmed by 3 bases and V by 3 bases; bases with no gene match: 3. The CDR3 sequence is CASSAQGGYNSPLHF. Written as DNA, the CDR3 is TGTGCCAGCAGCGCCCAGGGGGGCTATAATTCACCCCTCCACTTT.

The rearrangement joins TRBV7-8 to TRBJ1-2, with 10 bases lining up with TRBD1. Germline V lookup: CDR1 SGHVS, CDR2 FQNEAQ. V dropped 7 bases and J dropped 8; count of bases not matched to a gene: 10. This CDR3 is built from 14 residues. CDR3 loop: CASTPGQGKDGYTF. CDR3 coding DNA: TGTGCCAGCACCCCGGGACAGGGGAAGGACGGCTACACCTTC.

This chain connects TRBV11-2 to TRBJ2-1; tentative D call: TRBD1 (6 bases). CDR1 and CDR2 (germline): SGHAT, FQNNGV. The CDR3 length is 15 residues. V was pared by 1 base and J by 6 bases, with 13 bases between. CDR3 in amino acids: CASSLVWGRFNEQFF. As DNA, the CDR3 is TGTGCCAGCAGCTTAGTTTGGGGGCGATTCAATGAGCAGTTCTTC.

The chain has TRBV18 and TRBJ2-1; the match to TRBD1 covers 7 bases. With V trimmed by 0 bases and J by 8 bases, 7 bases remained unmatched. CDR3 size: 15 residues. Germline CDR1 KGHSH, CDR2 LQKENI. The CDR3 nucleotides read TGTGCCAGCTCACCACCGAGGGGACAGACGGATGAGCAGTTCTTC. It translates to CASSPPRGQTDEQFF.